These 20 T cell receptor beta chains share one sample of origin, sequenced in a study of technical replicates of blood from a handful of donors. Some clones are missing from TCRdb's copy, which holds only in-frame ones; the method was immunoSEQ multiplex PCR. The repertoire holds about 88,000 clones, with about 90% as singletons. Sequences were obtained from T cells isolated from PBMCs. These receptor sequences come from a human donor in good health.

The chain links TRBV5-8 to TRBJ1-5; D remains unclear. CDR1 SGHTS and CDR2 YDEGEE come from the germline V gene. V gave up 0 bases and J gave up 7 bases, with 2 bases separating them. The CDR3 length is 11 residues. This chain's CDR3 is CASSLVQPQHF. The CDR3 DNA reads as TGTGCCAGCAGCTTGGTACAGCCCCAGCATTTT.

This chain joins TRBV6-5 and TRBJ2-7; 7 nucleotides line up with TRBD1. The CDR3 has 14 amino acids. The trim removed 6 bases at V and 2 bases at J, leaving 7 bases unmatched. Germline lookup yields CDR1 MNHEY and CDR2 SVGAGI. The CDR3 loop is CASRLQGPPYEQYF. The CDR3 DNA follows: TGTGCCAGCAGATTACAGGGGCCCCCCTACGAGCAGTACTTC.

The V and J genes are TRBV4-1 and TRBJ1-5; 7 bases fit TRBD1. The V and J ends lost 3 bases and 0 bases, in that order; junction bases with no gene match: 2. The CDR3 is made up of 15 amino acids. Germline lookup yields CDR1 MGHRA and CDR2 YSYEKL. The CDR3 DNA reads TGCGCCAGCAGCCAGGGACAGTTTAGCAATCAGCCCCAGCATTTT. It is translated as CASSQGQFSNQPQHF.

J is TRBJ1-1 and V is TRBV5-1; no definite D call. The germline V gene has CDR1 SGHRS and CDR2 YFSETQ. The CDR3 length is 13 residues. The V and J ends lost 0 bases and 3 bases respectively, with 6 bases between them. The CDR3 DNA follows: TGCGCCAGCAGCTTGGCCGGGGACACTGAAGCTTTCTTT. Protein sequence: CASSLAGDTEAFF.

The DNA of the CDR3 is TGCAGTGCCACCTTCGGGACCCAGCATTTT. Amino acids: CSATFGTQHF. The rearrangement joins TRBV20-1 to TRBJ1-5; D gene unclear. The length of the CDR3 is 10 residues. Trimming stripped 6 bases from V and 11 bases from J, with 11 bases between. The germline CDR1 and CDR2 sequences are DFQATT and SNEGSKA (reference sequence).

This chain links TRBV9 with TRBJ2-3; D uncertain. Germline loops: CDR1 SGDLS, CDR2 YYNGEE. Trimming left V 4 bases short and J 3 bases short, with 6 bases between. The CDR3 has 12 amino acids. In nucleotides, the CDR3 is TGTGCCAGCAGCCTCTCTACAGATACGCAGTATTTT. This translates into CASSLSTDTQYF.

The chain is built from TRBV19 and TRBJ2-7; TRBD1 is a possible D gene (6 bases). Germline V gives CDR1 LNHDA, CDR2 SQIVND (reference sequence). The V gene lost 2 bases and the J gene lost 0 bases, with 8 bases spanning the gap. The CDR3 contains 14 residues. The CDR3 protein is CASSITGTSYEQYF. CDR3 bases: TGTGCCAGTAGTATAACAGGGACCTCCTACGAGCAGTACTTC.

The rearrangement links TRBV7-9 to TRBJ2-4, with D hard to call. The CDR3 has 11 amino acids. Germline V gives CDR1 SEHNR, CDR2 FQNEAQ (reference sequence). This chain's CDR3 is CAYLAKNIQYF. The CDR3, as DNA: TGTGCGTACTTAGCCAAAAACATTCAGTACTTC.

The chain recombines TRBV28 with TRBJ2-3; D remains unclear. The CDR3 has 16 residues. V dropped 3 bases and J dropped 2 bases, with 15 bases sitting between them. The germline V gene encodes CDR1 MDHEN and CDR2 SYDVKM. The CDR3 bases are TGTGCCAGCAGTTTTAGTTTGCGAGGAACCACAGATACGCAGTATTTT. It is translated as CASSFSLRGTTDTQYF.

This CDR3 reads CASSGGSYGYTF. The CDR3 DNA reads as TGTGCCAGCAGCGGAGGGTCCTATGGCTACACCTTC. The chain combines TRBV7-9 with TRBJ1-2; D not resolved. V was pared by 5 bases and J by 4 bases, with 8 bases between. Germline values: CDR1 SEHNR, CDR2 FQNEAQ (reference sequence). The CDR3 extends over 12 amino acids.

CDR3 in amino acids: CASRQQGSGLRYEQYF. CDR3 DNA sequence: TGTGCCAGCAGACAACAAGGAAGCGGGTTGCGCTACGAGCAGTACTTC. This chain uses TRBV27 with TRBJ2-7; D is possibly TRBD2 (6 bases). Per germline, CDR1 MNHEY and CDR2 SMNVEV (reference sequence). The CDR3 runs to 16 residues. Between the trimmed V and J ends, which lost 6 bases and 3 bases, there was a span of 21 bases.

V is TRBV6-1 and J is TRBJ2-1, with TRBD2 matching 11 bases. Looked up from germline, CDR1 is MNHNS and CDR2 is SASEGT. The CDR3 length is 18 residues. With 4 bases clipped from V and 0 bases from J, the junction kept 8 bases outside the gene matches. CDR3 sequence reads: CASSVSLAGGRSYNEQFF. The CDR3, as DNA: TGTGCCAGCAGTGTTTCGCTAGCGGGGGGACGCTCCTACAATGAGCAGTTCTTC.

The chain links TRBV5-4 to TRBJ2-1; 14 bases line up with TRBD2. J was trimmed by 7 bases and V by 5 bases; bases with no gene match: 5. In germline, CDR1 is SGHNT, CDR2 YYREEE (reference sequence). The CDR3 is 15 amino acids. The CDR3, as DNA: TGTGCCAGCAGGCCCGGGACTAGCGGGAGAAATGAGCAGTTCTTC. It translates to CASRPGTSGRNEQFF.

A few counts support this clone. The CDR3 coding sequence is TGTGCCAGCAGGGAGACAGGGGGCCCTTTTTGGGAGCAGTACTTC. This sequence encodes CASRETGGPFWEQYF. The chain couples TRBV5-6 to TRBJ2-7; 10 bases align to TRBD1. The junction had 12 bases not matched to a gene; V was cut back by 5 bases and J by 7 bases. The CDR3 has 15 amino acids. Per germline, CDR1 SGHDT and CDR2 YYEEEE.

This chain joins TRBV11-3 and TRBJ2-7; TRBD1 aligns across 8 bases. Germline CDR1 SGHNT, CDR2 YENEEA. CDR3 size: 14 residues. V was clipped by 5 bases and J by 0 bases; unmatched bases: 3. The CDR3 DNA follows: TGTGCCAGCAGCCGGGACAGGTTCTCCTACGAGCAGTACTTC. The encoded protein is CASSRDRFSYEQYF.

V usage is TRBV7-2 and J usage is TRBJ2-2, with TRBD2 identical over 9 bases. The CDR3 covers 16 residues. Germline assignment: CDR1 SGHTA and CDR2 FQGNSA. Losses at the gene ends were 3 bases for V and 6 bases for J; bases not matched to a gene: 8. The CDR3 region has the DNA TGTGCCAGCAGCTTGGGGGCTAGCGGGATCTCCGGGGAGCTGTTTTTT. Translation: CASSLGASGISGELFF.

This clone appeared once. The V and J genes are TRBV19 and TRBJ1-1, with D uncertain. This CDR3 region has 14 residues. Trimming shortened V by 2 bases and J by 1 base, and 8 bases separated the two germline ends. Germline CDR1 and CDR2: LNHDA and SQIVND (reference sequence). As DNA, the CDR3 is TGTGCCAGTAGTATACTTACAGCGAACACTGAAGCTTTCTTT. Protein: CASSILTANTEAFF.

The chain combines TRBV7-6 with TRBJ2-1; 10 bases match TRBD2. Trimming removed 2 bases from V and 0 bases from J; junction bases left unmatched: 4. The CDR3 extends over 17 amino acids. Germline lookup yields CDR1 SGHVS and CDR2 FNYEAQ. In nucleotides, the CDR3 is TGTGCCAGCAGCTTAAAACCTAGCGGGAGCTCCTACAATGAGCAGTTCTTC. Residues: CASSLKPSGSSYNEQFF. The full variable domain, its missing parts supplied by reference TRBV7-6 and TRBJ2-1, is GAGVSQSPRYKVTKRGQDVALRCDPISGHVSLYWYRQALGQGPEFLTYFNYEAQQDKSGLPNDRFSAERPEGSISTLTIQRTEQRDSAMYRCASSLKPSGSSYNEQFFGPGTRLTVL.

The chain carries TRBV7-6 and TRBJ1-3, with D hard to call. V dropped 1 base and J dropped 0 bases, with 13 bases sitting between them. This CDR3 is built from 17 residues. Germline V gene data show CDR1 as SGHVS and CDR2 as FNYEAQ. The CDR3 DNA sequence: TGTGCCAGCAGCTTAGGCGGTGGCCGTAGCTCTGGAAACACCATATATTTT. Amino acid sequence: CASSLGGGRSSGNTIYF.

The chain combines TRBV6-5 with TRBJ2-3, with D maybe TRBD2 (5 bases). Trimming pared 5 bases from V and 5 bases from J, leaving 17 bases between. The germline CDR1 and CDR2 sequences are MNHEY and SVGAGI. This CDR3 region has 15 residues. The CDR3 loop is CASSLQDGLGDTQYF. The CDR3 coding sequence is TGTGCCAGCAGTCTCCAGGACGGACTCGGAGATACGCAGTATTTT.